These 20 T cell receptor beta chains were sequenced from one sample in a study of blood T cell repertoires in COVID-19. Profiling relied on immunoSEQ multiplex PCR, and the TCRdb table lists in-frame clones only, not all of them. Seen here are hundreds of thousands of clones, 65% to 90% observed once, and the top ten hold around 12%. The source material was peripheral blood. Source of these receptors: a woman in her 70s with COVID-19, enrolled during active disease.

V gene TRBV7-9 combines with J gene TRBJ2-3, with no clear D. V gave up 1 base and J gave up 11 bases, with 16 bases separating them. The CDR3 is made up of 14 amino acids. In germline, CDR1 is SEHNR, CDR2 FQNEAQ (reference sequence). CDR3 amino acids: CASSLVGYPIGQYF. For the CDR3, the DNA is TGTGCCAGCAGCTTAGTGGGCTACCCCATCGGGCAGTATTTT.

The CDR3 spells CASQRDRVEDTQYF. DNA of the CDR3: TGTGCCAGCCAGAGGGACAGGGTGGAAGATACGCAGTATTTT. The chain recombines TRBV18 with TRBJ2-3; 9 bases line up with TRBD1. This CDR3 has 14 amino acids. J lost 5 bases, V lost 8 bases, and 8 bases had no gene match. The germline CDR1 and CDR2 sequences are KGHSH and LQKENI.

J is TRBJ2-3 and V is TRBV5-5, with 9 bases matching TRBD1. Germline V gene sequence: CDR1 SGHKS, CDR2 YYEKEE (reference sequence). V gave up 6 bases and J gave up 1 base; unmatched junction bases: 3. This CDR3 spans 14 amino acids. As DNA, the CDR3 is TGTGCCAGCATCACAGGGGGCGGCACAGATACGCAGTATTTT. Protein product: CASITGGGTDTQYF. The variable domain in full, completed from reference TRBV5-5 and TRBJ2-3, reads DAGVTQSPTHLIKTRGQQVTLRCSPISGHKSVSWYQQVLGQGPQFIFQYYEKEERGRGNFPDRFSARQFPNYSSELNVNALLLGDSALYLCASITGGGTDTQYFGPGTRLTVL.

The table lists this clone with a few counts. V usage is TRBV6-5 and J usage is TRBJ2-7, with 12 bases fitting TRBD1. With 4 bases clipped from V and 4 bases from J, the junction kept 8 bases outside the gene matches. Germline V lookup: CDR1 MNHEY, CDR2 SVGAGI. This CDR3 is 16 amino acids long. The CDR3 coding sequence is TGTGCCAGCAGTTCCCGGGACAGGGGGCCTGCGTACGAGCAGTACTTC. It codes for CASSSRDRGPAYEQYF.

The rearrangement joins TRBV7-2 to TRBJ2-5; TRBD2 matches 15 bases. Germline V gene data show CDR1 as SGHTA and CDR2 as FQGNSA. The CDR3 runs 15 residues. The trim removed 5 bases at V and 5 bases at J, leaving 3 bases unmatched. This CDR3 reads CASSGLAGGSETQYF. The DNA of the CDR3 is TGTGCCAGCAGCGGACTAGCGGGGGGGTCCGAGACCCAGTACTTC. Together with reference TRBV7-2 and TRBJ2-5, the CDR3 gives the full variable domain: GAGVSQSPSNKVTEKGKDVELRCDPISGHTALYWYRQSLGQGLEFLIYFQGNSAPDKSGLPSDRFSAERTGGSVSTLTIQRTQQEDSAVYLCASSGLAGGSETQYFGPGTRLLVL.

The chain joins TRBV7-8 to TRBJ1-1, with D maybe TRBD1 (6 bases). CDR1 SGHVS and CDR2 FQNEAQ come from the germline V gene. The CDR3 totals 17 residues. Trimming cost V 4 bases and J 3 bases, with 21 bases left between them. The CDR3 protein is CASSSDRIFFKDTEAFF. The CDR3 DNA reads as TGTGCCAGCAGCTCAGACAGGATCTTCTTTAAGGACACTGAAGCTTTCTTT.

The CDR3 nucleotides read TGTGCCAGCAGCTTAGGAGATCAGCCCCAGCATTTT. Its protein product is CASSLGDQPQHF. The V call is TRBV5-6, the J call TRBJ1-5; D uncertain. The CDR3 is 12 residues long. V was cut by 2 bases and J by 5 bases, with 5 bases left in between. Germline CDR1 SGHDT, CDR2 YYEEEE.

The rearrangement uses TRBV2 and TRBJ2-5; tentatively, D is TRBD1 (5 bases). Germline values: CDR1 SNHLY, CDR2 FYNNEI. V was clipped by 4 bases and J by 2 bases, with 11 bases between them. The CDR3 has 14 amino acids. The CDR3 bases are TGTGCCAGCAGTGTGGGGCAAGCTCAAGAGACCCAGTACTTC. Translated: CASSVGQAQETQYF.

The V and J genes are TRBV27 and TRBJ1-1; D not resolved. Germline CDR1 and CDR2: MNHEY and SMNVEV (reference sequence). V was shortened by 2 bases and J by 5 bases, with 12 bases between the two germline ends. The CDR3 has 14 amino acids. The CDR3 DNA reads as TGTGCCAGCAGTTTACGGGGAGGGTGGACTGAAGCTTTCTTT. It specifies CASSLRGGWTEAFF.

The chain has TRBV29-1 and TRBJ2-3; TRBD2 aligns across 9 bases. Germline V gene data show CDR1 as SQVTM and CDR2 as ANQGSEA. This CDR3 region has 16 residues. The V and J ends lost 0 bases and 0 bases, in that order; junction bases with no gene match: 4. CDR3 protein: CSVEDYLAGSTDTQYF. In nucleotides, the CDR3 is TGCAGCGTTGAAGATTACCTAGCGGGAAGCACAGATACGCAGTATTTT.

The chain is built from TRBV21-1 and TRBJ1-5. TRBV21-1 is classified as a pseudogene. The CDR3 spans 9 residues. CDR3 loop: CQRYQPQHF. Here the CDR3 DNA reads TGTCAGCGATATCAGCCCCAGCATTTT.

The rearrangement joins TRBV24-1 to TRBJ2-1; possible D gene TRBD2, 6 bases. CDR1 and CDR2 from the germline V gene are KGHDR and SFDVKD. V dropped 4 bases and J dropped 6 bases, with 18 bases sitting between them. The CDR3 spans 16 residues. CDR3 DNA sequence: TGTGCCACCAGTGACCAGGGACTTCCCTCAGGCAATGAGCAGTTCTTC. Translated, it gives CATSDQGLPSGNEQFF.

This clone was seen more than once but under ten times. This chain joins TRBV30 and TRBJ1-2, with D hard to call. The CDR3 is 10 amino acids. V gave up 5 bases and J gave up 7 bases, with 8 bases separating them. Germline CDR1 and CDR2: GTSNPN and SVGIG (reference sequence). CDR3 amino acids: CAWADIGYTF. In DNA, the CDR3 is TGTGCCTGGGCAGATATTGGCTACACCTTC.

The genes are TRBV4-1 and TRBJ1-1, with D tentatively TRBD1 (6 bases). Germline-derived CDR1 and CDR2 are MGHRA and YSYEKL. Trimming removed 5 bases at V and 4 bases at J, with 14 bases between. This CDR3 contains 14 residues. The CDR3 DNA sequence: TGCGCCAGCAGCTATAGGGGGGAGGGCACTGAAGCTTTCTTT. It yields the protein CASSYRGEGTEAFF.

This chain joins TRBV5-4 and TRBJ1-2, with 8 bases fitting TRBD1. In germline, CDR1 is SGHNT, CDR2 YYREEE (reference sequence). The CDR3 sequence is 14 residues long. With V trimmed by 6 bases and J by 4 bases, 8 bases remained unmatched. The CDR3 protein is CASKKAGGAYGYTF. The CDR3 DNA sequence: TGTGCCAGCAAAAAGGCAGGGGGCGCCTATGGCTACACCTTC.

The chain joins TRBV4-3 to TRBJ2-7; the D gene is possibly TRBD1 (5 bases). Trimming pared 6 bases from V and 1 base from J, leaving 13 bases between. The CDR3 loop spans 14 amino acids. Germline CDR1 LGHNA, CDR2 YSLEER. The CDR3 DNA follows: TGCGCCAGCAGACGCAACACAGGATCCTACGAGCAGTACTTC. Translated, it gives CASRRNTGSYEQYF.

This sequence joins TRBV10-3 and TRBJ2-5; D is perhaps TRBD1 (7 bases). The CDR3 consists of 15 residues. Trimming took off 6 bases at V and 5 bases at J, with 19 bases between the two ends. Germline lookup yields CDR1 ENHRY and CDR2 SYGVKD. DNA of the CDR3: TGTGCCATCAGCGAATTCCAGGGGGGTGCGGAGACCCAGTACTTC. Its translation is CAISEFQGGAETQYF.

The chain employs TRBV7-2 and TRBJ1-6; 10 bases are shared with TRBD1. Germline CDR1 reads SGHTA; CDR2 reads FQGNSA. The trim removed 2 bases at V and 10 bases at J, leaving 14 bases unmatched. This CDR3 has 18 residues. CDR3 residues: CASSLSGTGVSSSSPLHF. In nucleotides, the CDR3 is TGTGCCAGCAGCTTATCCGGGACAGGGGTGTCCTCGTCGTCACCCCTCCACTTT.

The chain has TRBV7-6 and TRBJ2-2; a weak D match, TRBD2 (5 bases). CDR1 and CDR2 (germline): SGHVS, FNYEAQ. The CDR3 contains 14 residues. V was shortened by 1 base and J by 4 bases, with 7 bases between the two germline ends. The CDR3 sequence: CASSLGAGTGELFF. The CDR3 DNA reads TGTGCCAGCAGCTTAGGCGCGGGCACCGGGGAGCTGTTTTTT.

The chain couples TRBV2 to TRBJ2-4; the D gene is possibly TRBD1 (5 bases). V lost 6 bases, J lost 0 bases, and 6 bases lay in between. CDR1 is SNHLY, CDR2 FYNNEI, per germline. The CDR3 is 13 residues long. Written as DNA, the CDR3 is TGTGCCAGCAGCGACAGAGCCAAAAACATTCAGTACTTC. This gives the protein CASSDRAKNIQYF.